The entry that follows covers one T cell receptor (beta chain) sequence. Its target is unknown. The data originate from a study of T-cell reconstitution after alpha-beta-depleted transplantation in children. Study-level points and caveats: The high TCRbeta diversity at day 60 in some patients came from surviving recipient T cells and thymic progenitors. A year had passed since transplant, and T-cell counts and diversity by then came mostly from newly produced T cells. Reportedly, alpha-beta T cells present about two months post-transplant originated from several hundred expanded clones of graft origin.

Researchers prepared the TCRbeta library using unique molecular identifiers, the study reports. TCRdb independently ran MiXCR on the PCR reads; one entry per CDR3 protein. The sample holds 350,000 to 500,000 distinct CDR3 sequences; 43% are singletons and the top ten take around 29%. From germline, CDR1 is SGHDN and CDR2 FVKESK. The CDR3 is 13 amino acids. Trimming shortened V by 4 bases and J by 6 bases, and 13 bases separated the two germline ends. The TCR was taken from a girl aged 2-10 years with aplastic anemia, due to receive a stem cell transplant. The chain joins TRBV14 to TRBJ2-7, with D perhaps TRBD1 or TRBD2 (5 bases each). Source: PBMCs, taken before TCRalphabeta/CD19-depleted stem cell transplant. The CDR3 sequence: CASSPRSGSEQYF. CDR3 in DNA: TGTGCCAGCAGCCCCCGGTCAGGGAGCGAGCAGTACTTC.